This TCR beta chain was sequenced in a study of blood T cells in healthy people across ages. General observations from the study: Long-lived donors carried more naive CD4+ cells and greater diversity than aged donors.

Trimming took 5 bases from V and 9 from J, leaving 8 bases between them. Germline V gene data show CDR1 as SEHNR and CDR2 as FQNEAQ (reference sequence). The length of the CDR3 is 11 residues. With a J-beta primer mix and a sample-barcoded 5' primer, a second PCR ran about 7 to 12 cycles. TCRdb re-analysed the 5' RACE reads in MiXCR, keeping a single row per CDR3 protein. This sample has 1.2 million to 1.5 million distinct CDR3 sequences, with roughly 64% found just once. Remarks on this clonotype: What it binds is not known.

This TCR was recovered from a man younger than 35 in good health. Sequencing used blood. The chain couples TRBV7-9 to TRBJ2-1; D remains unclear. As DNA, the CDR3 is TGTGCCAGCAGCGGACCGGGTGAGCAGTTCTTC. Amino acid sequence: CASSGPGEQFF.